This paragraph reports one T cell receptor beta chain. The antigen remains undetermined. This record belongs to a study of shared clonotypes between healthy human individuals. Trimming shortened V by 1 base and J by 9 bases, and 7 bases separated the two germline ends. This CDR3 has 13 amino acids. Germline loops: CDR1 MGHRA, CDR2 YSYEKL. Study results and caveats: The researchers took only blood, and tissue repertoires probably look different.

Produced via immunoSEQ multiplex PCR; TCRdb's table is partial and in-frame only. The data contain about 2.1 million clones, roughly 91% of them seen just once; the ten biggest clones take up 1.7%. Terminally differentiated effector memory CD45RA+ cells were left out of the naive CD8 fraction, which was CD45RO-negative and positively selected for CCR7. The rearrangement joins TRBV4-1 to TRBJ1-6; D not resolved. The clonotype was recovered from a man in his late teens or twenties in good health. Some clones in this sample may be carry-over from other donors' samples. Sample: naive CD8+ T cells from PBMCs. CDR3 protein: CASSQGSGSPLHF. Here the CDR3 DNA reads TGCGCCAGCAGCCAAGGTAGTGGTTCACCCCTCCACTTT.